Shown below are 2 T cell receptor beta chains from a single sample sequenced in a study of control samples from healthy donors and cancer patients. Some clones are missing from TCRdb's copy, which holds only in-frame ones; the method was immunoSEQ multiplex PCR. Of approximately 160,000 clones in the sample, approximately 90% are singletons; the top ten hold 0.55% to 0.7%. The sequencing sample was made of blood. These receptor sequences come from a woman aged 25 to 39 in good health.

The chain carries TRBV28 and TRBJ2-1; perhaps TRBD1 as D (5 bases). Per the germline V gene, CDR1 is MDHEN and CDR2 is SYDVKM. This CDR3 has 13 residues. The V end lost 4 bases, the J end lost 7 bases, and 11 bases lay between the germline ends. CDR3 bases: TGTGCCAGCAGTTCCAGACAGCGAAATGAGCAGTTCTTC. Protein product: CASSSRQRNEQFF.

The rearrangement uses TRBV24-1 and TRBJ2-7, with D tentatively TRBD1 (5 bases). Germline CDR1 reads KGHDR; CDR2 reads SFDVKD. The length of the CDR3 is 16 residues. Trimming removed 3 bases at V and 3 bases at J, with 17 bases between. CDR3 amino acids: CATSDTGGQGRYEQYF. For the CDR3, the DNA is TGTGCCACCAGTGATACCGGCGGCCAGGGCCGCTACGAGCAGTACTTC.